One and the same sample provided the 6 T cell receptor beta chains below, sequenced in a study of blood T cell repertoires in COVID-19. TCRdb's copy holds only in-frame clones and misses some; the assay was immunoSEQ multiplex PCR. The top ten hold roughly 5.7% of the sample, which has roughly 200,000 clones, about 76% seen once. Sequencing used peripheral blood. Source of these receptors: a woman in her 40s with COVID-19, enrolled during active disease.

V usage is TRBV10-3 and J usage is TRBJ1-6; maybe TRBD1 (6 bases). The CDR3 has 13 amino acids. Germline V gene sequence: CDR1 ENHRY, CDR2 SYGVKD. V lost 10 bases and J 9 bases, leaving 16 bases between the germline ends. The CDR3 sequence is CATRTEGGSPLHF. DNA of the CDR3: TGTGCCACTCGCACAGAAGGGGGTTCACCCCTCCACTTT.

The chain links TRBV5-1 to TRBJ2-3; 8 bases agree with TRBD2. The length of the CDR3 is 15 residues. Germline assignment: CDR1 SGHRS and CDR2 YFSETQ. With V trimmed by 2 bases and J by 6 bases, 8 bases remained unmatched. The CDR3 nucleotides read TGCGCCAGCAGCTTTCCTGGCGGGAGGTCGGATACGCAGTATTTT. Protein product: CASSFPGGRSDTQYF. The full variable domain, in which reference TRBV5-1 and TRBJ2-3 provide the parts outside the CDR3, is KAGVTQTPRYLIKTRGQQVTLSCSPISGHRSVSWYQQTPGQGLQFLFEYFSETQRNKGNFPGRFSGRQFSNSRSEMNVSTLELGDSALYLCASSFPGGRSDTQYFGPGTRLTVL.

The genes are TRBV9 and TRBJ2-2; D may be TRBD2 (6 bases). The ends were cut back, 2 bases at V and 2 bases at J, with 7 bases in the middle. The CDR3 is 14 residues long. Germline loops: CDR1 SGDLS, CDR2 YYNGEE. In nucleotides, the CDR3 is TGTGCCAGCAGCGTGGGACTCAACACCGGGGAGCTGTTTTTT. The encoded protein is CASSVGLNTGELFF.

CDR3 in DNA: TGCGCCAGCAGCATTAATACAGGGGGCACTGAAGCTTTCTTT. Translating gives CASSINTGGTEAFF. V is TRBV5-1 and J is TRBJ1-1, with 8 bases aligning to TRBD1. The CDR3 is 14 amino acids. Germline CDR1 SGHRS, CDR2 YFSETQ. The V segment lost 4 bases and the J segment 4 bases; nucleotides outside the gene matches: 6.

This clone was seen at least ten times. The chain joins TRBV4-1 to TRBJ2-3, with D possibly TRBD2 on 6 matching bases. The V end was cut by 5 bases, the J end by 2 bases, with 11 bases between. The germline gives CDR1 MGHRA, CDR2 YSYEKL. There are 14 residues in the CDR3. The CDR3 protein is CASSSGAYTDTQYF. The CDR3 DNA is TGCGCCAGCAGCTCGGGAGCCTACACAGATACGCAGTATTTT.

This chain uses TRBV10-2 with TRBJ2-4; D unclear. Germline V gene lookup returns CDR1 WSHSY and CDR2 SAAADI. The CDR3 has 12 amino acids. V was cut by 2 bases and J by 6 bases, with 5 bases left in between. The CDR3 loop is CASSEGRNIQYF. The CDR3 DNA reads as TGCGCCAGCAGTGAGGGGCGAAACATTCAGTACTTC.